This T cell receptor (beta chain) was sequenced during a study of post-analysis software for immune sequencing data. Presence of unique molecular identifiers characterized the TCR beta cDNA libraries. TCRdb reprocessed the PCR reads via MiXCR and lists one record per CDR3 protein. The table records hundreds of thousands of distinct CDR3 sequences, 35% to 40% of them present only once. The sample holds many counts of this clonotype. As yet, its antigen is unknown. Per germline, CDR1 SGHRS and CDR2 YFSETQ. CDR3 length equals 14 residues. Between the trimmed V and J ends, which lost 1 base and 2 bases, there was a span of 9 bases. Study-level points and caveats: Comparison of patients with controls showed about 5 TRBV segments more frequent in patients, TRBV5-6, TRBV5-1 and TRBV20-1 among them.

The sample was blood. The source is a girl between 5 and 17 years old with multiple sclerosis. The chain employs TRBV5-1 and TRBJ2-5; D gene ambiguous. CDR3 nucleotides: TGCGCCAGCAGCTTGTATGGGAAACAAGAGACCCAGTACTTC. Translation: CASSLYGKQETQYF.